This T cell receptor beta chain was found in a study of coeliac disease. Study-wide results and limits: In active celiac disease, intraepithelial and lamina propria TRB and TRG repertoires were less clonal than controls.

Looked up from germline, CDR1 is SGHTA and CDR2 is FQGNSA. V lost 4 bases and J lost 6, with 10 bases in between. The CDR3 spans 13 residues. Data came from immunoSEQ multiplex PCR; TCRdb stores just in-frame clones and leaves some out. The sample contains some 820 clones, 53% of which appear only once. This clone is large. As yet, its antigen is unknown. What was sequenced was intraepithelial lymphocytes from the gut. The rearrangement links TRBV7-2 to TRBJ2-1, with a weak D call TRBD1 (6 bases). The receptor was isolated from a woman in her 50s without celiac disease. The CDR3 spells CASSSSRGNEQFF. CDR3 DNA sequence: TGTGCCAGCAGCTCCTCCAGGGGCAATGAGCAGTTCTTC.